This is a list of T cell receptor beta chains from one sample in a study of regulatory T cells in long-lasting Graves disease. TCRdb fed the multiplex PCR reads into MiXCR, producing one record per CDR3 protein. The data show about 470,000 distinct CDR3 sequences, around 20% seen once. This sample comprised peripheral blood mononuclear cells (PBMCs), obtained when the disease was refractory, from a patient treated with antithyroid drugs. These receptor sequences come from a female donor with Graves disease. The CDR3 runs from the conserved cysteine through the conserved F or W. D genes are given only for firm matches. Expanded clones get a size class; other rows say once, few or many, or leave the size out.

CDR3 DNA,CDR3 protein,clone size,V gene,J gene,D gene
TGCGCCAGCAGCTCGGAGGCTAGCGGGATGGGCTCTGGGGCCAACGTCCTGACTTTC,CASSSEASGMGSGANVLTF,-,TRBV5-1,TRBJ2-6,TRBD2
TGTGCCAGTTCAATAGCGGGAGGAAACTACGAGCAGTACTTC,CASSIAGGNYEQYF,many,TRBV6-1,TRBJ2-7,TRBD2
TGTGCCAGCAGCTCTCGGCAGGGACAAGAGACCCAGTACTTC,CASSSRQGQETQYF,many,TRBV9,TRBJ2-5,-
TGCGCCAGCAGCTTGGTCCCAGCGAGTGAAAAACTGTTTTTT,CASSLVPASEKLFF,many,TRBV5-1,TRBJ1-4,-
TGTGCCAGCAGCCTCTTAAGTGAAGGGAACGAGCAGTACTTC,CASSLLSEGNEQYF,-,TRBV11-2,TRBJ2-7,-
TGTGCCAGCAGCAGAAGGACAGCCTCAAGGGAGACCCAGTACTTC,CASSRRTASRETQYF,many,TRBV13,TRBJ2-5,-
TGTGCCAGTAGTATCTTATCGCGGGAGCCCACAGATACGCAGTATTTT,CASSILSREPTDTQYF,-,TRBV19,TRBJ2-3,TRBD2
TGTGCCATCAGTGAGATAACTGGAAACACCATATATTTT,CAISEITGNTIYF,-,TRBV10-3,TRBJ1-3,-
TGCAGTGCCTTTCCCTACATGACGACTAATGAAAAACTGTTTTTT,CSAFPYMTTNEKLFF,few,TRBV20-1,TRBJ1-4,-
TGCAGCGTTGGTTCCGCCTACGAGCAGTACTTC,CSVGSAYEQYF,many,TRBV29-1,TRBJ2-7,-
TGTGCCAGCACATACGGGACTAGCGGGAATGAGCAGTACTTC,CASTYGTSGNEQYF,few,TRBV6-1,TRBJ2-7,TRBD2
TGTGCCAGCAGCCCTCCCCTTGTGGGACAGGTCTACGAGCAGTACTTC,CASSPPLVGQVYEQYF,few,TRBV7-9,TRBJ2-7,TRBD1
TGCGCCAGCAGTGAGTTCGAGACTGGTACCTACGAGCAGTACTTC,CASSEFETGTYEQYF,few,TRBV10-2,TRBJ2-7,-
TGTGCCAGTCAACCGGGACTAGCGGGAGAAGCTGAGGAGACCCAGTACTTC,CASQPGLAGEAEETQYF,-,TRBV19,TRBJ2-5,TRBD2
TGTGCCAGCAGTTCCACCAATCTCCAGGGTTATTTT,CASSSTNLQGYF,-,TRBV6-2/TRBV6-3,TRBJ2-3,-
TGTGCCAGCAGCCCGATAGCGGGAGTCGGAGAGCAGTACTTC,CASSPIAGVGEQYF,few,TRBV9,TRBJ2-7,TRBD2
TGCAGTGCTAGCAATACAGGCTCCCTTGCGACCTACGAGCAGTACTTC,CSASNTGSLATYEQYF,few,TRBV20-1,TRBJ2-7,-
TGCGCCAGCAGCCTCCTGACAGGTTACACCGGGGAGCTGTTTTTT,CASSLLTGYTGELFF,once,TRBV5-1,TRBJ2-2,-
TGTGCCAGCAGCTTAGCAGGGAGAACCTACGAGCAGTACTTC,CASSLAGRTYEQYF,many,TRBV11-2,TRBJ2-7,-
TGTGCCAGCAGTTTACTAGCCAAAAACATTCAGTACTTC,CASSLLAKNIQYF,many,TRBV27,TRBJ2-4,-
TGTGCCAGCAGCTGGGGACTAGCGGGAGGGTACGAGCAGTACTTC,CASSWGLAGGYEQYF,few,TRBV4-2,TRBJ2-7,TRBD2
TGCGCCAGCAGCTTAGCAGGGGGCTATGCTGAAGCTTTCTTT,CASSLAGGYAEAFF,few,TRBV5-1,TRBJ1-1,TRBD1
TGCGCCAGCAGCTTGGAGGGAGCGATAGGTAAAGGGGCTTTCTTT,CASSLEGAIGKGAFF,-,TRBV5-1,TRBJ1-1,-
TGTGCCAGCAGTTACTCGGGTCCCAATCGCTACGAGCAGTACTTC,CASSYSGPNRYEQYF,many,TRBV6-5,TRBJ2-7,-
TGCGCCAGCAGCCAAGACTTCTTAGGGGGCGCGGATGAAAAACTGTTTTTT,CASSQDFLGGADEKLFF,few,TRBV4-1,TRBJ1-4,TRBD1
TGTGCCAGCACCTTTATGGGGGGACTAGCCAAAAACATTCAGTACTTC,CASTFMGGLAKNIQYF,few,TRBV27,TRBJ2-4,-
TGTGCCAGTAGTATACTGGGCCACTACGAGCAGTACTTC,CASSILGHYEQYF,few,TRBV19,TRBJ2-7,-
TGTGCCAGCAGTTTGGGGACACCCGTCTCTGGGGCCAACGTCCTGACTTTC,CASSLGTPVSGANVLTF,many,TRBV12-3/TRBV12-4,TRBJ2-6,-
TGCAGTGCCATACCCCTGATGGGACAAGGGACCGGGGAGCTGTTTTTT,CSAIPLMGQGTGELFF,-,TRBV20-1,TRBJ2-2,-
TGTGCCAACAGTTCCCCGGGGTTTCGGGAAAAACTGTTTTTT,CANSSPGFREKLFF,-,TRBV7-9,TRBJ1-4,-
TGTGCCAGCAGGCCTCCTAAAGGGAGCAGATCCTACGAGCAGTACTTC,CASRPPKGSRSYEQYF,many,TRBV28,TRBJ2-7,-
TGTGCCAGCAGTCCCGTGACAGGGCCCTATGGCTACACCTTC,CASSPVTGPYGYTF,few,TRBV6-1,TRBJ1-2,TRBD1
TGTGCCAGCTCACGCGGACAAGTGAACACTGAAGCTTTCTTT,CASSRGQVNTEAFF,-,TRBV18,TRBJ1-1,-
TGTGCCAGCAGTTTATCGCGGGACCACCCCTACGAGCAGTACTTC,CASSLSRDHPYEQYF,-,TRBV27,TRBJ2-7,-
TGTGCCAGCAGTTCCTACTCAGCGGGCCGGAGCTCCTACGAGCAGTACTTC,CASSSYSAGRSSYEQYF,once,TRBV27,TRBJ2-7,-
TGTGCCAGCACGACTAGCGGGACTAGCTCCTACGAGCAGTACTTC,CASTTSGTSSYEQYF,many,TRBV2,TRBJ2-7,TRBD2
TGTGCCAGCAGCATAGGGACAGGGAACAACGAGCAGTACTTC,CASSIGTGNNEQYF,-,TRBV7-2,TRBJ2-7,TRBD1
TGTGCCAGCAGTTTATGGACAGGGAATGAAAAACTGTTTTTT,CASSLWTGNEKLFF,-,TRBV28,TRBJ1-4,TRBD1
TGTGCCAGCAGGTGGACAGGGGCCGCCAATCAGCCCCAGCATTTT,CASRWTGAANQPQHF,many,TRBV2,TRBJ1-5,TRBD1
TGTGCCAGCAGCCCTGGTTGGATTTACGAGCAGTACTTC,CASSPGWIYEQYF,few,TRBV6-1,TRBJ2-7,-
TGTGCCAGCAGCCAAGACCAAGGGCGTACTGAAGCTTTCTTT,CASSQDQGRTEAFF,many,TRBV3-1,TRBJ1-1,-
TGTGCCAGCAGCCTGGGGAGGCGGGGGGCGGAGACCCAGTACTTC,CASSLGRRGAETQYF,many,TRBV27,TRBJ2-5,TRBD2